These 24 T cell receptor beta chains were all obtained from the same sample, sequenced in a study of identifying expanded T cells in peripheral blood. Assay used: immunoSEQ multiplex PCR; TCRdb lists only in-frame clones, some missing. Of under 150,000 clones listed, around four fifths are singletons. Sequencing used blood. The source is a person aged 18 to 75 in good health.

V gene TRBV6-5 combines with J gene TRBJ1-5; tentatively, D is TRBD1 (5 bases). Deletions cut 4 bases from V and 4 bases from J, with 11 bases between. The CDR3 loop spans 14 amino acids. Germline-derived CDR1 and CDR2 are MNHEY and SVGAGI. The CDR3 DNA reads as TGTGCCAGCAGTTTGTCGGGGGGGAATCAGCCCCAGCATTTT. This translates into CASSLSGGNQPQHF.

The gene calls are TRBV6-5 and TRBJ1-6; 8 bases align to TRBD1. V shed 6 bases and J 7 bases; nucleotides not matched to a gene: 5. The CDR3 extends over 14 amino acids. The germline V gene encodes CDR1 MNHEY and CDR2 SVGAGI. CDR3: CASRKTGENSPLHF. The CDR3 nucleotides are TGTGCCAGCAGAAAGACAGGGGAAAATTCACCCCTCCACTTT.

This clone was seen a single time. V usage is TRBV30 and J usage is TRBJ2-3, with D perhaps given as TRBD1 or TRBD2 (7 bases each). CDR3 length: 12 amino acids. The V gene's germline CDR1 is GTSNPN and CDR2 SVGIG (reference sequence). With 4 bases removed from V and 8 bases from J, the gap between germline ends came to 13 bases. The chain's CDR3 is CAWTQGGTTQYF. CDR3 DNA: TGTGCCTGGACCCAGGGGGGGACTACGCAGTATTTT.

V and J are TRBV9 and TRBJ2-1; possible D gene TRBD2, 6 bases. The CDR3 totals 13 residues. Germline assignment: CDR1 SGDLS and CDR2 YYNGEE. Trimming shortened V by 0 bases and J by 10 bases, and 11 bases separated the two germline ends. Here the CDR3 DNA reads TGTGCCAGCAGCGTAGATGCGGGACCCGAGCAGTTCTTC. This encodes CASSVDAGPEQFF.

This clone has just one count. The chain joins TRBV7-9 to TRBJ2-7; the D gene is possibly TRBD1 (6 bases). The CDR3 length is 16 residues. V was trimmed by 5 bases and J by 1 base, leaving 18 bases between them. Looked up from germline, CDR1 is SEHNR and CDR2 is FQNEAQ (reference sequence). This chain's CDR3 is CASSAYQGPASYEQYF. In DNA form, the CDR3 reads TGTGCCAGCAGCGCATATCAGGGGCCGGCTTCCTACGAGCAGTACTTC.

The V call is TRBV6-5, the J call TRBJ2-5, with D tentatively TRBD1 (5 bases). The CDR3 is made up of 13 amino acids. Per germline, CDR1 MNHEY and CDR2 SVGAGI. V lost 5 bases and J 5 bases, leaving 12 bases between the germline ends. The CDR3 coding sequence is TGTGCCAGCAGTGTTCGTCGACAGGAGACCCAGTACTTC. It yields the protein CASSVRRQETQYF.

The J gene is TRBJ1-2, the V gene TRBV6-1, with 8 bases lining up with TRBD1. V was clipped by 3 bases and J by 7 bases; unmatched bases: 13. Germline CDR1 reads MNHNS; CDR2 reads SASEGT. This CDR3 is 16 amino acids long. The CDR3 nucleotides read TGTGCCAGCAGTGAGGGACAGGTTACCGTTTGGGTTGGCTACACCTTC. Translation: CASSEGQVTVWVGYTF.

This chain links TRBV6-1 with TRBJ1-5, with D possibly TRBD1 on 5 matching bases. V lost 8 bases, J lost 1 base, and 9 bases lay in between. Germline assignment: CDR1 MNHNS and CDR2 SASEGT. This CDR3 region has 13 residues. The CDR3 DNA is TGTGCCAGCCTCGGGGGGAGCAATCAGCCCCAGCATTTT. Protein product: CASLGGSNQPQHF.

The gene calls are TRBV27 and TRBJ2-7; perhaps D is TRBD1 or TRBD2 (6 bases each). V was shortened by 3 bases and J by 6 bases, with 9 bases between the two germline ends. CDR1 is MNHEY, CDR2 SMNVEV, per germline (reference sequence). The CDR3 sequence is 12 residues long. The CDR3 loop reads CASSFPGAEQYF. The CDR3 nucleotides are TGTGCCAGCAGTTTTCCGGGGGCCGAGCAGTACTTC.

CDR3 bases: TGTGCCAGCAGCTTTACGGGGGGGCCATCCTACGAGCAGTACTTC. It translates to CASSFTGGPSYEQYF. The chain joins TRBV7-2 to TRBJ2-7; 8 bases line up with TRBD2. Germline V lookup: CDR1 SGHTA, CDR2 FQGNSA. The CDR3 length is 15 residues. With V trimmed by 3 bases and J by 1 base, 5 bases remained unmatched. The whole variable domain, filled in from reference TRBV7-2 and TRBJ2-7, reads GAGVSQSPSNKVTEKGKDVELRCDPISGHTALYWYRQSLGQGLEFLIYFQGNSAPDKSGLPSDRFSAERTGGSVSTLTIQRTQQEDSAVYLCASSFTGGPSYEQYFGPGTRLTVT.

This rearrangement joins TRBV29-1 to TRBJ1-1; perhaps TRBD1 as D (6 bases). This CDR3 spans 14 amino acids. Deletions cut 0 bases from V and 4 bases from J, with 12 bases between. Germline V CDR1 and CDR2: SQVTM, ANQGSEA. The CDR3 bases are TGCAGCGTTGAAGATTCGGGGGGGCCCACTGAAGCTTTCTTT. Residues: CSVEDSGGPTEAFF.

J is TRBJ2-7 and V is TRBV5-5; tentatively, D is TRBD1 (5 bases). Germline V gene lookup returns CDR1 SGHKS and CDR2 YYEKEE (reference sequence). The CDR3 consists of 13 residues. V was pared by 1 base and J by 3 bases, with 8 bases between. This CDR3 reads CASSLPGHYEQYF. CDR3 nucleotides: TGTGCCAGCAGCTTGCCCGGACACTACGAGCAGTACTTC.

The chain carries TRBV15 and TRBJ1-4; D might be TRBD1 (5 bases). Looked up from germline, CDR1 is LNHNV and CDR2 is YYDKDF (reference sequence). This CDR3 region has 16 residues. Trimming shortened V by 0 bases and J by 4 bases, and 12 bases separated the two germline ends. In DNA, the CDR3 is TGTGCCACCAGCAGAGATGGAAGGGGAGGTAATGAAAAACTGTTTTTT. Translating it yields CATSRDGRGGNEKLFF.

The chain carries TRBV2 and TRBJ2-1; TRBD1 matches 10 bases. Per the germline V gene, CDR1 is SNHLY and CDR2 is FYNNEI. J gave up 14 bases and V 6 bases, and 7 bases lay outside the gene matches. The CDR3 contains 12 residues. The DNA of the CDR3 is TGTGCCAGCAGGCACCCGGACAGGGGGGAGTTCTTC. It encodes CASRHPDRGEFF.

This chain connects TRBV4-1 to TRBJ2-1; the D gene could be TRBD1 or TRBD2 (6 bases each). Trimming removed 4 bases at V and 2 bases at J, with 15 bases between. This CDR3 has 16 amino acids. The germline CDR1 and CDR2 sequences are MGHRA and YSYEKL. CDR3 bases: TGCGCCAGCAGCCCCCCCGGGGGCCATACCTACAATGAGCAGTTCTTC. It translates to CASSPPGGHTYNEQFF.

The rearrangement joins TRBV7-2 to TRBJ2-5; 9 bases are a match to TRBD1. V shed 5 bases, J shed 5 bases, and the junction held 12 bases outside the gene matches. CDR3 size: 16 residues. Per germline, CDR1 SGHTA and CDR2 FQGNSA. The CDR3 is CASSPASGQGPETQYF. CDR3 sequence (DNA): TGTGCCAGCAGCCCTGCCTCGGGACAGGGACCGGAGACCCAGTACTTC.

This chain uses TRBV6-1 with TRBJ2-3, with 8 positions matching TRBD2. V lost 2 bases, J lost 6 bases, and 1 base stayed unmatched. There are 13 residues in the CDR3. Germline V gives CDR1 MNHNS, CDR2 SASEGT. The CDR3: CASSEQRGDTQYF. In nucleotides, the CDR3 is TGTGCCAGCAGTGAACAGCGGGGGGATACGCAGTATTTT.

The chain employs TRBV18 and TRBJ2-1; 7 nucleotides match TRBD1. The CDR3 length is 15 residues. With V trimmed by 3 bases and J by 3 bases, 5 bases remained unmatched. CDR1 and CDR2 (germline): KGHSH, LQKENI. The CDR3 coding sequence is TGTGCCAGCTCACCCCGGGACAGAGTCTACAATGAGCAGTTCTTC. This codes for CASSPRDRVYNEQFF.

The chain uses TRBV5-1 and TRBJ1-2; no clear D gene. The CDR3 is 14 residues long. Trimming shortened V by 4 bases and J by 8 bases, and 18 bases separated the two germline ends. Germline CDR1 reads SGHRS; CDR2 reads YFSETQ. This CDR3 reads CASSLTPYSVGYTF. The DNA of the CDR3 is TGCGCCAGCAGCCTCACACCCTACTCAGTGGGCTACACCTTC.

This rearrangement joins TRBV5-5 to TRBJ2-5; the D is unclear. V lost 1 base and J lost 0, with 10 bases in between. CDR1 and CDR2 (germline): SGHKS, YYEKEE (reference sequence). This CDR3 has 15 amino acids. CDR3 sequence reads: CASSLTFQYQETQYF. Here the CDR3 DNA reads TGTGCCAGCAGCTTGACTTTTCAATACCAAGAGACCCAGTACTTC.

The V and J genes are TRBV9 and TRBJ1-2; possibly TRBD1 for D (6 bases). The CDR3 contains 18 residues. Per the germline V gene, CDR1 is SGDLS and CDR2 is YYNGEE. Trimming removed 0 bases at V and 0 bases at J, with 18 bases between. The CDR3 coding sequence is TGTGCCAGCAGCGTAGCAAAGGGGGGGATCCCAGCTAACTATGGCTACACCTTC. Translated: CASSVAKGGIPANYGYTF.

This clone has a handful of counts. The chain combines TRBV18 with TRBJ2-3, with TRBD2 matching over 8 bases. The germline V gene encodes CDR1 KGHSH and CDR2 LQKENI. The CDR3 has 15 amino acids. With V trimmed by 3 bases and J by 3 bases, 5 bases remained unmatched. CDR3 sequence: CASSPSAGGTDTQYF. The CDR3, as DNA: TGTGCCAGCTCACCTTCGGCGGGGGGTACAGATACGCAGTATTTT.

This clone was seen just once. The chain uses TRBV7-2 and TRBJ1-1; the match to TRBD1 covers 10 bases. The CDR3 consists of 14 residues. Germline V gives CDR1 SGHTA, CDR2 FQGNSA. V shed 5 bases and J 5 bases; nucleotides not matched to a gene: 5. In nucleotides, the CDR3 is TGTGCCAGCAGCAAGACAGGGGGCCAAACTGAAGCTTTCTTT. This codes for CASSKTGGQTEAFF.

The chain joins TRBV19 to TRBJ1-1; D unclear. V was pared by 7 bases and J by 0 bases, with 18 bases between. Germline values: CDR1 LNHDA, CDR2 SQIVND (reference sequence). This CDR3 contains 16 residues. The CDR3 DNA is TGTGCCAGTAACGCCGCTCGTCGACTTATGAACACTGAAGCTTTCTTT. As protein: CASNAARRLMNTEAFF. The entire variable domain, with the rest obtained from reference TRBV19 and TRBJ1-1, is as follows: DGGITQSPKYLFRKEGQNVTLSCEQNLNHDAMYWYRQDPGQGLRLIYYSQIVNDFQKGDIAEGYSVSREKKESFPLTVTSAQKNPTAFYLCASNAARRLMNTEAFFGQGTRLTVV.